Reported below is one TCR beta chain. Antigen specificity is unknown. This sample is drawn from a study of T cell responses to AZD1222 COVID-19 vaccine. Study-wide points: Unmutated variant regions are reportedly the target of nearly half of TCRs that are spike-specific. Spike was spanned by vaccine-associated CD4 TCRs, which were dominant at 160-218 and 743-854.

The assay was immunoSEQ multiplex PCR, and TCRdb's table has in-frame clones only and misses some. Of about 99,000 clones in the sample, around nine tenths are singletons; the top ten hold roughly 13%. The receptor's source is an adult in good health. The sample here was peripheral blood, taken on day 0 of AZD1222 vaccination.

The CDR3, as DNA: TGTGCCAGCAGCTATATCGGGACCAATTCACCCCTCCACTTT. Residues: CASSYIGTNSPLHF. The chain has TRBV6-5 and TRBJ1-6; possibly TRBD1 for D (5 bases). Germline CDR1 MNHEY, CDR2 SVGAGI. This CDR3 region has 14 residues. Trimming took 6 bases from V and 7 from J, leaving 13 bases between them.